A single T cell receptor (beta chain) is shown here with its context. Repertoires were generated with immunoSEQ multiplex PCR, while TCRdb's copy carries only in-frame clones and drops some. The sample yields about 600,000 clones, around 97% seen once. This sample was taken from a study of shared clonotypes between healthy human individuals. The CDR3 is 13 residues long. The V and J ends lost 1 base and 1 base respectively, with 2 bases between them. Germline values: CDR1 SGHAT, CDR2 FQNNGV. The TCR sequence derives from a woman under 40 in good health. The source material was naive CD4+ T cells sorted from blood. Subset defined: CD45RA+ positively selected. The rearrangement joins TRBV11-2 to TRBJ1-5, with no clear D. CDR3 sequence: CASSLASNQPQHF. DNA of the CDR3: TGTGCCAGCAGCTTAGCCAGCAATCAGCCCCAGCATTTT.